This TCR beta chain comes out of a study of blood T cell repertoires in COVID-19. The CDR3 totals 12 residues. Germline loops: CDR1 MNHEY, CDR2 SVGAGI. Measured with immunoSEQ multiplex PCR; TCRdb has only the in-frame clones, and not every one. The table includes hundreds of thousands of clones, more than 90% detected once. The chain uses TRBV6-5 and TRBJ2-1; the D is unclear. This TCR was recovered from a man aged 60 to 75 who had recovered from COVID-19. Sequencing input: PBMCs or T cells enriched from blood (not recorded which). CDR3 sequence reads: CTVYRPPHEQFF. In DNA form, the CDR3 reads TGTACGGTATACCGTCCCCCACATGAGCAGTTCTTC.